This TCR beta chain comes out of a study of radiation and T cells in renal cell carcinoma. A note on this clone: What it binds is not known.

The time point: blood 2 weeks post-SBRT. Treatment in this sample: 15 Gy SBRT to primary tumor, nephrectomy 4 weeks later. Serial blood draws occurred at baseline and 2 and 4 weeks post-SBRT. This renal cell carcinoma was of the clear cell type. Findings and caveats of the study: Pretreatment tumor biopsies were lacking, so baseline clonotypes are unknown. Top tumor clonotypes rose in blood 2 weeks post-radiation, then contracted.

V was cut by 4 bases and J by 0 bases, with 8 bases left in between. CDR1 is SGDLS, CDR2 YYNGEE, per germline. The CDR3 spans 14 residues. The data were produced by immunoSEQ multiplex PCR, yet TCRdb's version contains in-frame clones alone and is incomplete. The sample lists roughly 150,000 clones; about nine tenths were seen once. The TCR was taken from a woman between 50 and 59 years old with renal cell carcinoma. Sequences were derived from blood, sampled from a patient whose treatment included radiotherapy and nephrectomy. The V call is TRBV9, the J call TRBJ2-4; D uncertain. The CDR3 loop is CASSPKLAKNIQYF. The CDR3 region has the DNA TGTGCCAGCAGCCCCAAGCTAGCCAAAAACATTCAGTACTTC.